These 20 T cell receptor beta chains came from one sample sequenced in a study of the immune and genomic landscape of osteosarcoma. TCRdb keeps only in-frame clones here, not all; method: immunoSEQ multiplex PCR. The data contain over a thousand clones, 70% to 80% of them singletons. What was sequenced was primary tumor tissue from the femur. Receptor source: a man younger than 40 with osteosarcoma.

This chain uses TRBV5-1 with TRBJ1-3, with a possible D match to TRBD1 (6 bases). CDR3 size: 16 residues. Germline CDR1 reads SGHRS; CDR2 reads YFSETQ. The V gene lost 4 bases and the J gene lost 4 bases, with 18 bases spanning the gap. The CDR3: CASSDQTGLRGNTIYF. In nucleotides, the CDR3 is TGCGCCAGCAGCGATCAAACAGGGCTCCGGGGAAACACCATATATTTT.

The CDR3 loop is CASSQSARKGTEAFF. The CDR3 DNA sequence: TGCGCCAGCAGTCAATCGGCCCGCAAGGGGACTGAAGCTTTCTTT. The chain uses TRBV23-1 and TRBJ1-1, with a weak D call TRBD1 (5 bases). TRBV23-1 has ORF status, its function being uncertain. V lost 0 bases and J lost 5, with 13 bases in between. This CDR3 comprises 15 residues.

This clone is classed as large. The V and J genes are TRBV27 and TRBJ2-7; D is uncertain. The CDR3 totals 14 residues. The germline V gene has CDR1 MNHEY and CDR2 SMNVEV (reference sequence). V gave up 4 bases and J gave up 4 bases, with 14 bases separating them. The CDR3 DNA reads TGTGCCAGCAGTTCCCCGCCAGGTCGGTACGAGCAGTACGTC. Its protein product is CASSSPPGRYEQYV.

V usage is TRBV11-2 and J usage is TRBJ1-4; D may be TRBD1 (5 bases). The CDR3 extends over 13 amino acids. Trimming pared 6 bases from V and 8 bases from J, leaving 13 bases between. Germline V gene data show CDR1 as SGHAT and CDR2 as FQNNGV. CDR3 nucleotide sequence: TGTGCCAGCAGTTTGGGAGGGGAAGAAAAACTGTTTTTT. Translating gives CASSLGGEEKLFF.

The chain has TRBV7-3 and TRBJ2-1; a weak D match, TRBD1 (5 bases). V was trimmed by 5 bases and J by 4 bases, leaving 9 bases between them. CDR1 and CDR2 from the germline V gene are SGHTA and FQGTGA. The CDR3 length is 13 residues. The CDR3 here is CASSLGHYNEQFF. The CDR3, as DNA: TGTGCCAGCAGCCTTGGACATTACAATGAGCAGTTCTTC.

The chain links TRBV6-1 to TRBJ2-2; D perhaps matches TRBD1 (5 bases). Looked up from germline, CDR1 is MNHNS and CDR2 is SASEGT. Trimming shortened V by 5 bases and J by 3 bases, and 10 bases separated the two germline ends. The CDR3 length is 14 residues. CDR3 bases: TGTGCCAGCAGTAGGGAAGGGGACACCGGGGAGCTGTTTTTT. Translation: CASSREGDTGELFF.

The V and J genes are TRBV6-6 and TRBJ2-7, with 11 bases lining up with TRBD1. This CDR3 comprises 14 residues. Germline loops: CDR1 MNHNY, CDR2 SVGAGI (reference sequence). Germline trimming cut 6 bases from V and 5 bases from J; bases unmatched to any gene: 6. The CDR3 region is CASSPRTGGNEQYV. CDR3 DNA sequence: TGTGCCAGCAGCCCGCGGACAGGGGGCAACGAGCAGTACGTC.

DNA for the CDR3: TGTGCCAGCAGCGTAGGACAAGAGTTTAACTATGGCTACACCTTC. Encoded protein: CASSVGQEFNYGYTF. This chain connects TRBV5-6 to TRBJ1-2; D is perhaps TRBD1 (5 bases). V was cut by 4 bases and J by 1 base, with 14 bases left in between. Germline V gene data show CDR1 as SGHDT and CDR2 as YYEEEE. CDR3 size: 15 residues.

The rearrangement links TRBV25-1 to TRBJ2-2, with 7 bases that match TRBD2. The germline CDR1 and CDR2 sequences are MGHDK and SYGVNS. This CDR3 spans 18 amino acids. After removal of 6 bases from V and 1 base from J, the junction contained 14 bases not matched to a gene. CDR3 sequence reads: CASSERSGAGLNTGELFF. The CDR3 nucleotides are TGTGCCAGCAGCGAAAGGAGCGGGGCCGGATTGAACACCGGGGAGCTGTTTTTT.

V gene TRBV10-3 combines with J gene TRBJ2-3; possibly TRBD1 for D (6 bases). The V gene lost 2 bases and the J gene lost 1 base, with 10 bases spanning the gap. Germline V gene data show CDR1 as ENHRY and CDR2 as SYGVKD. The CDR3 is 15 amino acids. The CDR3 sequence is CAISEMPGGTDTQYF. CDR3 nucleotides: TGTGCCATCAGTGAGATGCCAGGGGGCACAGATACGCAGTATTTT.

This chain joins TRBV27 and TRBJ2-3; unclear D gene. The CDR3 sequence is 16 residues long. CDR1 is MNHEY and CDR2 is SMNVEV in the germline V gene (reference sequence). Trimming took off 2 bases at V and 1 base at J, with 13 bases between the two ends. The CDR3, as DNA: TGTGCCAGCAGTTTAAGGACCAAACGGGGCACAGATACGCAGTATTTT. Its protein product is CASSLRTKRGTDTQYF.

The rearrangement joins TRBV15 to TRBJ1-5, with 7 nucleotides matching TRBD1. CDR3 size: 19 residues. Losses at the gene ends were 0 bases for V and 0 bases for J; bases not matched to a gene: 11. Germline V CDR1 and CDR2: LNHNV, YYDKDF (reference sequence). This CDR3 is CATSRDRQGVGSSNQPQHF. DNA for the CDR3: TGTGCCACCAGCAGAGATAGGCAGGGGGTCGGGTCTAGCAATCAGCCCCAGCATTTT.

This clone came up a few times. The genes are TRBV7-9 and TRBJ2-3; 8 bases map to TRBD1. The CDR3 contains 16 residues. CDR1 is SEHNR, CDR2 FQNEAQ, per germline (reference sequence). Trimming at V came to 4 bases and at J to 2 bases, leaving 8 bases not matched to a gene. The CDR3 spells CASSSLDRDLTDTQYF. CDR3 bases: TGTGCCAGCAGCTCCTTGGACAGGGACCTCACAGATACGCAGTATTTT. Looking up the rest from reference TRBV7-9 and TRBJ2-3 gives the full variable domain: DTGVSQNPRHKITKRGQNVTFRCDPISEHNRLYWYRQTLGQGPEFLTYFQNEAQLEKSRLLSDRFSAERPKGSFSTLEIQRTEQGDSAMYLCASSSLDRDLTDTQYFGPGTRLTVL.

V is TRBV13 and J is TRBJ2-5, with 7 bases that match TRBD1. Germline V gene lookup returns CDR1 PRHDT and CDR2 FYEKMQ (reference sequence). This CDR3 is built from 16 residues. The V and J ends lost 1 base and 2 bases, in that order; junction bases with no gene match: 7. The CDR3 DNA is TGTGCCAGCAGCTTAGAGGCAGGGGGTTATCAAGAGACCCAGTACTTC. It yields the protein CASSLEAGGYQETQYF.

The chain joins TRBV7-9 to TRBJ2-5; D ambiguous. Germline-derived CDR1 and CDR2 are SEHNR and FQNEAQ (reference sequence). V was shortened by 5 bases and J by 6 bases, with 10 bases between the two germline ends. This CDR3 has 12 amino acids. CDR3: CASSPSTQTQYF. CDR3 bases: TGTGCCAGCAGCCCTTCTACTCAGACCCAGTACTTC.

The V call is TRBV5-3, the J call TRBJ1-3; TRBD1 agrees at 9 bases. TRBV5-3 counts as an open reading frame of uncertain function. After removal of 8 bases from V and 0 bases from J, the junction contained 6 bases not matched to a gene. The CDR3 contains 15 residues. The CDR3, as DNA: TGTGCCAGCAGTCGGGACAGGGACTCTGGAAACACCATATATTTT. It is translated as CASSRDRDSGNTIYF.

The rearrangement links TRBV5-6 to TRBJ2-5, with 7 bases fitting TRBD1. V shed 6 bases, J shed 7 bases, and the junction held 18 bases outside the gene matches. Germline CDR1 is SGHDT and CDR2 is YYEEEE. This CDR3 comprises 16 residues. The CDR3 region has the DNA TGTGCCAGCAAAGCCGGGACAGACTCCCGTCAGGGGACCCAGTACTTC. This sequence encodes CASKAGTDSRQGTQYF.

The chain recombines TRBV4-2 with TRBJ2-3; possible D gene TRBD1, 6 bases. Trimming left V 4 bases short and J 5 bases short, with 13 bases between. The CDR3 has 14 residues. Germline CDR1 LGHNA, CDR2 YNFKEQ. The CDR3 coding sequence is TGTGCCAGCAGCCTGCAGAGAGGGGGAGATACGCAGTATTTT. Protein: CASSLQRGGDTQYF.

The rearrangement links TRBV25-1 to TRBJ2-5; 10 bases align to TRBD1. Germline CDR1 reads MGHDK; CDR2 reads SYGVNS. With 6 bases clipped from V and 4 bases from J, the junction kept 11 bases outside the gene matches. CDR3 size: 16 residues. DNA for the CDR3: TGTGCCAGCAGAAGTGAACGGGACAGGGGAATAGAGACCCAGTACTTC. Translating it yields CASRSERDRGIETQYF.

The chain has TRBV7-8 and TRBJ2-2; 8 bases match TRBD2. The germline gives CDR1 SGHVS, CDR2 FQNEAQ. This CDR3 comprises 16 residues. V dropped 0 bases and J dropped 4; count of bases not matched to a gene: 4. CDR3 DNA sequence: TGTGCCAGCAGCTTAGCTGGGCGGGGGGTCACCGGGGAGCTGTTTTTT. Protein product: CASSLAGRGVTGELFF. Based on the CDR3 plus reference TRBV7-8 and TRBJ2-2, the full variable domain is GAGVSQSPRYKVAKRGQDVALRCDPISGHVSLFWYQQALGQGPEFLTYFQNEAQLDKSGLPSDRFFAERPEGSVSTLKIQRTQQEDSAVYLCASSLAGRGVTGELFFGEGSRLTVL.